This TCR beta chain was documented in a study of shared clonotypes between healthy human individuals. Across the whole study: Donors, aged 18 to 49, were a couple of women and a few men.

With respect to this clone: Its antigen is still unknown.

Looked up from germline, CDR1 is WNHNN and CDR2 is SYGVQD (reference sequence). The CDR3 is made up of 13 amino acids. The V end was cut by 6 bases, the J end by 4 bases, with 9 bases between. Authors' analysis steps: Junction-only immunoSEQ data arrived without quality scores, meaning filtering differed. This table comes from immunoSEQ multiplex PCR, and its TCRdb copy is limited to in-frame clones, with some not included. V and J calls and clone size are given by that table; D and trimming were obtained from the DNA. The sample includes a few million clones, approximately 92% of them seen just once. Study-wide results and caveats: Relative to memory subsets, naive subsets generally showed larger estimated richness. Enrolling few donors narrowed the genetic and exposure-history diversity that was represented.

The naive CD8 subset, CD45RO-negative cells positively selected for CCR7, excluded terminally differentiated effector memory CD45RA+ cells. The sample consisted of naive CD8+ T cells from PBMCs. This chain connects TRBV10-1 to TRBJ2-2, with D possibly TRBD2 on 5 matching bases. This TCR derives from a young man in good health. Some clones in this sample may be carry-over from other donors' samples. CDR3 coding DNA: TGCGCCAGCAGCGTGAGCGGCACCGGGGAGCTGTTTTTT. It encodes CASSVSGTGELFF.